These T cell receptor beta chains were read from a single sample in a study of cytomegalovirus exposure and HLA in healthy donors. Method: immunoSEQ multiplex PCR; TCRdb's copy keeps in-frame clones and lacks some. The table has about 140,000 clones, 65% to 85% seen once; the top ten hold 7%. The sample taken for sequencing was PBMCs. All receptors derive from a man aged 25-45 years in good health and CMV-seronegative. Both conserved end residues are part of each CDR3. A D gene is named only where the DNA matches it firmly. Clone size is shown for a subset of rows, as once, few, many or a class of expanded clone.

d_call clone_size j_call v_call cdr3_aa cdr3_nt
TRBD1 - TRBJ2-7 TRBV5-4 CASSSRDRKYEQYF TGTGCCAGCAGCTCCCGGGACAGAAAATACGAGCAGTACTTC
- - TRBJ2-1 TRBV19 CASTPRSRAFYNEQFF TGTGCCAGTACTCCCCGTAGCAGGGCCTTCTACAATGAGCAGTTCTTC
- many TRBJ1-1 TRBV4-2 CASSQDRGRTEAFF TGTGCCAGCAGCCAAGATCGCGGGCGCACTGAAGCTTTCTTT
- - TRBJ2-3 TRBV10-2 CASTRGASDTQYF TGCGCCAGCACCAGGGGGGCGTCAGATACGCAGTATTTT
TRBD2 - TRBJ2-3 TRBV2 CASSAWTSGGSFLDTQYF TGTGCCAGCAGCGCCTGGACTAGCGGGGGGTCCTTCTTAGATACGCAGTATTTT
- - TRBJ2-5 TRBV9 CASSVAPDGTPQETQYF TGTGCCAGCAGCGTAGCCCCGGACGGGACTCCCCAAGAGACCCAGTACTTC
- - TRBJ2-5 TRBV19 CASSPGTVQETQYF TGTGCCAGTAGTCCAGGGACTGTGCAAGAGACCCAGTACTTC
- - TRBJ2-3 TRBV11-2 CASSLAGYGTDTQYF TGTGCCAGCAGCTTAGCAGGCTACGGAACAGATACGCAGTATTTT
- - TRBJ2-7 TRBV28 CASSRAGTPYEQYF TGTGCCAGCAGTCGAGCCGGGACACCTTACGAGCAGTACTTC
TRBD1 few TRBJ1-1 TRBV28 CASSPGQGAWVSTEAFF TGTGCCAGCAGTCCCGGACAGGGGGCTTGGGTAAGCACTGAAGCTTTCTTT
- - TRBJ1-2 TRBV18 CASSPGGVDGYTF TGTGCCAGCTCTCCCGGAGGGGTCGACGGCTACACCTTC
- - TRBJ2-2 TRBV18 CASSPRVVSTGELFF TGTGCCAGCTCACCCCGGGTCGTTTCCACCGGGGAGCTGTTTTTT
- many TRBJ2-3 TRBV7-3 CASSGGALDTQYF TGTGCCAGCAGCGGGGGGGCTTTGGATACGCAGTATTTT
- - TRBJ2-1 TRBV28 CASSGQGHLSFNEQFF TGTGCCAGCAGTGGCCAGGGACACCTCAGTTTCAATGAGCAGTTCTTC